Below are 27 T cell receptor beta chains sequenced from a single sample in a study of T cells in Graves' hyperthyroidism and ophthalmopathy. Template material for amplifying TCR beta CDR3 regions consisted of RNA transcripts. First-round RT-PCR of the TCR CDR3 relied on the HTBI primer set. A single record per CDR3 protein comes from TCRdb applying MiXCR to the multiplex PCR reads. The sample yields about 400,000 distinct CDR3 sequences, more than 12% seen once. The sequenced sample was blood. These TCRs come from a woman aged 30 to 39 with Graves' hyperthyroidism.

The genes are TRBV19 and TRBJ2-7, with 12 bases fitting TRBD2. The CDR3 totals 16 residues. Trimming took 4 bases from V and 4 from J; bases not matched to a gene: 8. Germline-derived CDR1 and CDR2 are LNHDA and SQIVND (reference sequence). CDR3 in amino acids: CASSRGLAGAPYEQYF. The CDR3 nucleotides are TGTGCCAGTAGTAGGGGACTAGCGGGCGCCCCTTACGAGCAGTACTTC.

The genes are TRBV5-1 and TRBJ1-6, with D unclear. V was pared by 4 bases and J by 7 bases, with 21 bases between. The germline CDR1 and CDR2 sequences are SGHRS and YFSETQ. The length of the CDR3 is 17 residues. CDR3 in amino acids: CASSRPPGNGENSPLHF. The CDR3 DNA reads as TGCGCCAGCAGCCGGCCCCCGGGGAACGGTGAGAATTCACCCCTCCACTTT.

This clonotype was recorded at least ten times. V and J are TRBV3-1 and TRBJ2-7, with 8 bases matching TRBD2. Germline trimming cut 4 bases from V and 3 bases from J; bases unmatched to any gene: 11. The CDR3 runs to 16 residues. Per the germline V gene, CDR1 is LGHDT and CDR2 is YNNKEL (reference sequence). The CDR3 bases are TGTGCCAGCAGCCCACTGAGCGGGAGTGGCGGCTACGAGCAGTACTTC. This codes for CASSPLSGSGGYEQYF.

This clonotype occurred a few times. The rearrangement uses TRBV7-6 and TRBJ1-6; tentative D call: TRBD1 (6 bases). Germline V CDR1 and CDR2: SGHVS, FNYEAQ. V gave up 5 bases and J gave up 14 bases, with 16 bases separating them. CDR3 size: 13 residues. As DNA, the CDR3 is TGTGCCAGCAGCCCCAGACAGGAAGAGACCCTCCACTTT. Its translation: CASSPRQEETLHF.

This chain joins TRBV29-1 and TRBJ2-1; D remains unclear. Germline CDR1 reads SQVTM; CDR2 reads ANQGSEA. There are 14 residues in the CDR3. Trimming cost V 4 bases and J 0 bases, with 10 bases left between them. CDR3: CSVVGKSSYNEQFF. The DNA of the CDR3 is TGCAGCGTTGTGGGGAAGAGCTCCTACAATGAGCAGTTCTTC.

This clonotype was detected once. The V gene is TRBV11-2, the J gene TRBJ2-1, with D perhaps being TRBD1 or TRBD2 (5 bases each). Germline CDR1 is SGHAT and CDR2 is FQNNGV. The CDR3 runs to 14 residues. V dropped 5 bases and J dropped 7 bases, with 15 bases sitting between them. CDR3 nucleotide sequence: TGTGCCAGCAGCCAGTGGGGGACGGATAATGAGCAGTTCTTC. Encoded protein: CASSQWGTDNEQFF.

Ten or more counts support this clonotype. The rearrangement links TRBV28 to TRBJ2-5; TRBD1 might be the D (6 bases). Per the germline V gene, CDR1 is MDHEN and CDR2 is SYDVKM. V was cut by 5 bases and J by 7 bases, with 11 bases left in between. The CDR3 covers 12 residues. The CDR3 loop is CASSTETGTQYF. CDR3 bases: TGTGCCAGCAGTACGGAGACAGGGACCCAGTACTTC.

This clonotype was counted many times. The rearrangement joins TRBV30 to TRBJ1-4, with TRBD1 as a possible D gene (6 bases). The germline CDR1 and CDR2 sequences are GTSNPN and SVGIG (reference sequence). Trimming left V 2 bases short and J 7 bases short, with 11 bases between. The length of the CDR3 is 13 residues. The CDR3 loop reads CAWSRQEVEKLFF. The CDR3 DNA is TGTGCCTGGAGTAGACAGGAGGTTGAAAAACTGTTTTTT. Supplemented by reference TRBV30 and TRBJ1-4, the full variable domain reads SQTIHQWPATLVQPVGSPLSLECTVEGTSNPNLYWYRQAAGRGLQLLFYSVGIGQISSEVPQNLSASRPQDRQFILSSKKLLLSDSGFYLCAWSRQEVEKLFFGSGTQLSVL.

The rearrangement links TRBV6-1 to TRBJ2-3; D is unclear. The V end was cut by 4 bases, the J end by 3 bases, with 8 bases between. CDR1 and CDR2 from the germline V gene are MNHNS and SASEGT. The CDR3 has 13 residues. The CDR3 nucleotides are TGTGCCAGCAGTGGTTTTGGGACAGATACGCAGTATTTT. It yields the protein CASSGFGTDTQYF.

This clonotype was seen a handful of times. The rearrangement joins TRBV20-1 to TRBJ2-1; no clear D gene. V was shortened by 4 bases and J by 4 bases, with 17 bases between the two germline ends. CDR3 size: 15 residues. Germline CDR1 is DFQATT and CDR2 is SNEGSKA (reference sequence). In DNA form, the CDR3 reads TGCAGTGCTACCGAGCGCGACGGCCGATACAATGAGCAGTTCTTC. This gives the protein CSATERDGRYNEQFF.

This clonotype was observed many times. The rearrangement joins TRBV28 to TRBJ2-1; weak D call: TRBD2 (6 bases). The germline CDR1 and CDR2 sequences are MDHEN and SYDVKM. Trimming shortened V by 2 bases and J by 3 bases, and 23 bases separated the two germline ends. CDR3 length: 19 amino acids. CDR3 coding DNA: TGTGCCAGCAGTTTACGCCACCTAGCGACTAACGTCCTCTACAATGAGCAGTTCTTC. Translating it yields CASSLRHLATNVLYNEQFF. The whole variable domain, remainder taken from reference TRBV28 and TRBJ2-1, is DVKVTQSSRYLVKRTGEKVFLECVQDMDHENMFWYRQDPGLGLRLIYFSYDVKMKEKGDIPEGYSVSREKKERFSLILESASTNQTSMYLCASSLRHLATNVLYNEQFFGPGTRLTVL.

The chain couples TRBV20-1 to TRBJ2-2, with 13 bases identical to TRBD2. The CDR3 spans 17 residues. Per germline, CDR1 DFQATT and CDR2 SNEGSKA (reference sequence). With V trimmed by 6 bases and J by 4 bases, 11 bases remained unmatched. The CDR3 DNA reads as TGCAGTGCAAGAAGAACGGGACTAGCGGGATTCACCGGGGAGCTGTTTTTT. Encoded protein: CSARRTGLAGFTGELFF.

This chain uses TRBV5-1 with TRBJ2-7, with D possibly called TRBD1 or TRBD2 (5 bases each). The germline V gene has CDR1 SGHRS and CDR2 YFSETQ. V lost 2 bases, J lost 0 bases, and 12 bases lay in between. The CDR3 is 15 residues long. This CDR3 reads CASSFEGPASYEQYF. In nucleotides, the CDR3 is TGCGCCAGCAGCTTCGAGGGGCCCGCCTCCTACGAGCAGTACTTC.

This clonotype came up many times. V is TRBV28 and J is TRBJ2-1; maybe TRBD1 (6 bases). This CDR3 has 13 amino acids. The V and J ends lost 5 bases and 3 bases respectively, with 8 bases between them. Germline values: CDR1 MDHEN, CDR2 SYDVKM. Here the CDR3 reads CASSRQDYNEQFF. CDR3 coding DNA: TGTGCCAGCAGTCGACAGGACTACAATGAGCAGTTCTTC.

This clonotype was picked up a small number of times. The chain combines TRBV5-1 with TRBJ2-2; TRBD2 might be the D (6 bases). V gave up 4 bases and J gave up 8 bases, with 15 bases separating them. This CDR3 contains 14 residues. Per germline, CDR1 SGHRS and CDR2 YFSETQ. CDR3 sequence (DNA): TGCGCCAGCAGCACCGGGACTGTGAGGGGGGAGCTGTTTTTT. This encodes CASSTGTVRGELFF. The full variable domain, its missing parts supplied by reference TRBV5-1 and TRBJ2-2, is KAGVTQTPRYLIKTRGQQVTLSCSPISGHRSVSWYQQTPGQGLQFLFEYFSETQRNKGNFPGRFSGRQFSNSRSEMNVSTLELGDSALYLCASSTGTVRGELFFGEGSRLTVL.

This clonotype was detected many times. The V and J genes are TRBV7-2 and TRBJ1-5, with 8 bases that match TRBD1. J was trimmed by 3 bases and V by 4 bases; bases with no gene match: 5. The germline V gene has CDR1 SGHTA and CDR2 FQGNSA. The CDR3 totals 15 residues. The CDR3 region is CASSSTGANNQPQHF. For the CDR3, the DNA is TGTGCCAGCAGCTCGACAGGGGCCAACAATCAGCCCCAGCATTTT.

The chain is built from TRBV9 and TRBJ1-6; the D is unclear. Trimming shortened V by 0 bases and J by 7 bases, and 11 bases separated the two germline ends. This CDR3 comprises 15 residues. The V gene's germline CDR1 is SGDLS and CDR2 YYNGEE. Here the CDR3 reads CASSVVGDPNSPLHF. In DNA, the CDR3 is TGTGCCAGCAGCGTAGTCGGAGACCCCAATTCACCCCTCCACTTT. Complete variable domain (other parts from reference TRBV9 and TRBJ1-6): DSGVTQTPKHLITATGQRVTLRCSPRSGDLSVYWYQQSLDQGLQFLIQYYNGEERAKGNILERFSAQQFPDLHSELNLSSLELGDSALYFCASSVVGDPNSPLHFGNGTRLTVT.

The rearrangement links TRBV20-1 to TRBJ1-5; D perhaps matches TRBD1 (5 bases). Trimming stripped 2 bases from V and 7 bases from J, with 12 bases between. The length of the CDR3 is 13 residues. Germline V CDR1 and CDR2: DFQATT, SNEGSKA (reference sequence). CDR3 residues: CSARQGLGQPQHF. The DNA of the CDR3 is TGCAGTGCTAGACAGGGTCTGGGGCAGCCCCAGCATTTT.

The chain employs TRBV4-1 and TRBJ1-3, with D tentatively TRBD1 (6 bases). V was shortened by 0 bases and J by 14 bases, with 23 bases between the two germline ends. Germline V lookup: CDR1 MGHRA, CDR2 YSYEKL. The CDR3 runs to 16 residues. Here the CDR3 reads CASSQDPPQTGGGVYF. The DNA for the CDR3 is TGCGCCAGCAGCCAAGACCCACCACAAACCGGGGGGGGCGTATATTTT.

Ten or more counts support this clonotype. The chain recombines TRBV3-1 with TRBJ2-7, with TRBD2 as a possible D gene (6 bases). In germline, CDR1 is LGHDT, CDR2 YNNKEL (reference sequence). The CDR3 contains 14 residues. V was trimmed by 0 bases and J by 4 bases, leaving 10 bases between them. CDR3 sequence reads: CASSQDTSTYEQYF. Here the CDR3 DNA reads TGTGCCAGCAGCCAAGATACTAGCACGTACGAGCAGTACTTC.

The chain links TRBV28 to TRBJ2-1; 10 positions match TRBD2. The length of the CDR3 is 15 residues. The germline CDR1 and CDR2 sequences are MDHEN and SYDVKM. V was clipped by 2 bases and J by 5 bases; unmatched bases: 3. This CDR3 is CASSLLAGVNNEQFF. CDR3 nucleotide sequence: TGTGCCAGCAGTTTACTAGCGGGAGTGAACAATGAGCAGTTCTTC. Full variable domain (missing parts from reference TRBV28 and TRBJ2-1): DVKVTQSSRYLVKRTGEKVFLECVQDMDHENMFWYRQDPGLGLRLIYFSYDVKMKEKGDIPEGYSVSREKKERFSLILESASTNQTSMYLCASSLLAGVNNEQFFGPGTRLTVL.

There are a few counts of this clonotype. This sequence joins TRBV15 and TRBJ2-1; 10 nucleotides align to TRBD1. The CDR3 is 13 amino acids. Germline loops: CDR1 LNHNV, CDR2 YYDKDF (reference sequence). V lost 6 bases to trimming and J lost 9 bases; unmatched junction nucleotides: 5. CDR3: CATRGTGEGEQFF. The DNA for the CDR3 is TGTGCCACCAGGGGGACAGGGGAAGGTGAGCAGTTCTTC.

This clonotype was counted a few times. The chain is built from TRBV6-2 or TRBV6-3 and TRBJ1-5, with D tentatively TRBD1 (5 bases). The CDR3 length is 18 residues. V gave up 0 bases and J gave up 7 bases, with 22 bases separating them. CDR1 is MNHEY and CDR2 is SVGEGT in the germline V gene. The CDR3 protein is CASSYSEVMTASQQPQHF. CDR3 DNA: TGTGCCAGCAGTTACTCGGAAGTTATGACAGCGTCACAGCAGCCCCAGCATTTT.

This clonotype was recorded many times. The chain joins TRBV3-1 to TRBJ2-7, with D possibly being TRBD2 (5 bases). The CDR3 runs to 12 residues. The V end lost 5 bases, the J end lost 6 bases, and 11 bases lay between the germline ends. Per the germline V gene, CDR1 is LGHDT and CDR2 is YNNKEL (reference sequence). CDR3 nucleotide sequence: TGTGCCAGCAGCTATGAGGGTCTCGAGCAGTACTTC. As protein: CASSYEGLEQYF.

V is TRBV2 and J is TRBJ2-1; TRBD2 aligns across 13 bases. Looked up from germline, CDR1 is SNHLY and CDR2 is FYNNEI. Losses at the gene ends were 4 bases for V and 10 bases for J; bases not matched to a gene: 13. There are 17 residues in the CDR3. CDR3 nucleotide sequence: TGTGCCAGCAGTGGATGGGTCGGACTAGCGGGAGCGTCCGAGCAGTTCTTC. This encodes CASSGWVGLAGASEQFF. Full variable domain (missing parts from reference TRBV2 and TRBJ2-1): EPEVTQTPSHQVTQMGQEVILRCVPISNHLYFYWYRQILGQKVEFLVSFYNNEISEKSEIFDDQFSVERPDGSNFTLKIRSTKLEDSAMYFCASSGWVGLAGASEQFFGPGTRLTVL.

This chain uses TRBV13 with TRBJ2-6; 9 positions agree with TRBD1. Germline V CDR1 and CDR2: PRHDT, FYEKMQ (reference sequence). Losses at the gene ends were 2 bases for V and 0 bases for J; bases not matched to a gene: 5. The CDR3 runs to 18 residues. The CDR3 sequence is CASSLRQGGDSGANVLTF. CDR3 DNA sequence: TGTGCCAGCAGCTTAAGACAGGGGGGGGACTCTGGGGCCAACGTCCTGACTTTC.

This clonotype appeared many times. The chain combines TRBV28 with TRBJ2-5; D could derive from TRBD1 or TRBD2 (6 bases each). The CDR3 is 16 amino acids. The V gene's germline CDR1 is MDHEN and CDR2 SYDVKM. Trimming stripped 2 bases from V and 1 base from J, with 14 bases between. CDR3: CASSLRGGSSQETQYF. The CDR3 DNA follows: TGTGCCAGCAGTTTAAGAGGGGGGAGCAGCCAAGAGACCCAGTACTTC.